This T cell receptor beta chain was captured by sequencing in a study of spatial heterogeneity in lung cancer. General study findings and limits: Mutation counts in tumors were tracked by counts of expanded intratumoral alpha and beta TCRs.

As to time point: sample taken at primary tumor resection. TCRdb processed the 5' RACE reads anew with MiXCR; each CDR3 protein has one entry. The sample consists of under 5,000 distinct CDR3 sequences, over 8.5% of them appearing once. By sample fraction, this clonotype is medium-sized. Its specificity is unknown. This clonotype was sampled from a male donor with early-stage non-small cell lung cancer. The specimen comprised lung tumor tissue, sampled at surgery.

The CDR3 spells CASSEETGELGTDTQYF. DNA of the CDR3: TGTGCCAGCAGTGAAGAGACAGGGGAGTTGGGCACAGATACGCAGTATTTT. V gene TRBV28 combines with J gene TRBJ2-3; TRBD1 matches 8 bases. Germline CDR1 reads MDHEN; CDR2 reads SYDVKM. The V gene end was trimmed by 5 bases and the J gene end by 1 base; junction bases not matched to a gene: 11. This CDR3 is 17 amino acids long.